These T cell receptor beta chains were read from a single sample in a study of T cell responses to AZD1222 COVID-19 vaccine. This table comes from immunoSEQ multiplex PCR, and its TCRdb copy is limited to in-frame clones, with some not included. The table has approximately 210,000 clones, roughly 92% seen once; the top ten hold around 3.5%. The starting material was peripheral blood, obtained 28 days after the second AZD1222 dose. The source of these receptors is an adult who received the AZD1222 COVID-19 vaccine. Each CDR3 is given with its conserved first and last residue. The order of the fields is D gene, V gene, J gene, CDR3 protein. A D gene is named only where the DNA matches it firmly.

>-|TRBV19|TRBJ1-2
CASSITGGGGYTF
>TRBD2|TRBV6-5|TRBJ2-7
CASSTGTSVYEQYF
>TRBD2|TRBV11-3|TRBJ2-1
CASSLRLAGSLYNEQFF
>TRBD1|TRBV2|TRBJ1-3
CASSAYDRVSGNTIYF
>TRBD1|TRBV14|TRBJ1-4
CARPNDRVHPTNEKLFF
>-|TRBV6-5|TRBJ2-7
CASSSGTSAPNEQYF
>-|TRBV29-1|TRBJ1-5
CSAQGNSNQPQHF
>-|TRBV11-2|TRBJ2-1
CASSLIYNEQFF
>TRBD2|TRBV4-2|TRBJ2-2
CASSQAMTSFDTGELFF
>-|TRBV10-3|TRBJ2-7
CAISGGGGLLFEQYF
>-|TRBV4-2|TRBJ2-7
CASSYGVNYEQYF
>-|TRBV2|TRBJ1-6
CASRTEQGLSLDSPLHF
>TRBD2|TRBV4-2|TRBJ2-7
CASSQDLAGVEQYF
>TRBD2|TRBV5-1|TRBJ2-1
CASSLRGLLADNEQFF
>-|TRBV12-3/TRBV12-4|TRBJ1-3
CAILLTSGNTIYF
>-|TRBV6-5|TRBJ1-1
CASHLNRGLGTEAFF
>-|TRBV7-2|TRBJ1-2
CASSLEVNYGYTF
>TRBD1|TRBV5-6|TRBJ2-3
CASSWNRGADTQYF
>-|TRBV7-2|TRBJ2-7
CASSLYPGVAEQYF
>TRBD1|TRBV27|TRBJ1-4
CASGTGTGYEKLFF
>TRBD1|TRBV5-1|TRBJ1-2
CASTREPGQGVGGYTF
>-|TRBV5-1|TRBJ1-2
CASSPGTQDGYTF
>-|TRBV11-2|TRBJ2-7
CASSLVRGPKYEQYF
>-|TRBV2|TRBJ1-2
CASKQGGYGYTF
>-|TRBV9|TRBJ2-1
CASSVKPGNEQFF
>-|TRBV6-5|TRBJ1-1
CASSYSTGGPFGAFF